These T cell receptor beta chains were read from a single sample in a study of T-cell reconstitution after alpha-beta-depleted transplantation in children. TCRdb fed the PCR reads into MiXCR, producing one record per CDR3 protein. The data contain about a million distinct CDR3 sequences, about 31% of them singletons. The sample in question was PBMCs, mostly from graft donor cells, obtained 360 days after TCRalphabeta/CD19-depleted stem cell transplant. The receptors originated from a boy under three years old who had a stem cell transplant for SCID, so the T cells may come from the graft donor. The CDR3 runs from the conserved cysteine through the conserved F or W. A D gene is named only where the DNA matches it firmly. Expanded clones get a size class; other rows say once, few or many, or leave the size out.

d_gene: TRBD2
abundance: once
j_gene: TRBJ2-2
v_gene: TRBV20-1
CDR3aa: CSARKASGPTGELFF
CDR3nt: TGCAGTGCACGTAAGGCTAGCGGACCCACCGGGGAGCTGTTTTTT

d_gene: -
abundance: -
j_gene: TRBJ2-7
v_gene: TRBV7-9
CDR3aa: CASSPVRALDEQYF
CDR3nt: TGTGCCAGCAGCCCTGTGAGGGCATTGGACGAGCAGTACTTC

d_gene: TRBD2
abundance: -
j_gene: TRBJ2-1
v_gene: TRBV5-1
CDR3aa: CASSLWSSGGYNEQFF
CDR3nt: TGCGCCAGCAGCTTGTGGTCCAGCGGGGGTTACAATGAGCAGTTCTTC

d_gene: TRBD2
abundance: -
j_gene: TRBJ2-1
v_gene: TRBV30
CDR3aa: CAWTKRGNEQFF
CDR3nt: TGTGCCTGGACGAAGCGGGGGAATGAGCAGTTCTTC

d_gene: -
abundance: many
j_gene: TRBJ1-1
v_gene: TRBV28
CDR3aa: CASSVRGLRRAAWMNTEAFF
CDR3nt: TGTGCCAGCAGTGTCCGCGGACTAAGGAGGGCCGCATGGATGAACACTGAAGCTTTCTTT

d_gene: -
abundance: -
j_gene: TRBJ2-2
v_gene: TRBV6-1
CDR3aa: CASSPVYAGGELFF
CDR3nt: TGTGCCAGCAGCCCCGTGTACGCTGGGGGGGAGCTGTTTTTT

d_gene: TRBD1
abundance: -
j_gene: TRBJ2-7
v_gene: TRBV7-7
CDR3aa: CAGGDEQYF
CDR3nt: TGTGCAGGGGGCGACGAGCAGTACTTC

d_gene: -
abundance: -
j_gene: TRBJ1-1
v_gene: TRBV29-1
CDR3aa: CSVKAQGMNTEAFF
CDR3nt: TGCAGCGTTAAGGCCCAGGGGATGAACACTGAAGCTTTCTTT

d_gene: -
abundance: -
j_gene: TRBJ1-1
v_gene: TRBV7-9
CDR3aa: CASGEKGQISSTEAFF
CDR3nt: TGTGCCAGCGGGGAGAAGGGGCAGATCTCTTCCACTGAAGCTTTCTTT

d_gene: -
abundance: -
j_gene: TRBJ2-2
v_gene: TRBV29-1
CDR3aa: CSAQFGRGTGELFF
CDR3nt: TGCAGCGCCCAGTTTGGTAGGGGCACCGGGGAGCTGTTTTTT

d_gene: -
abundance: -
j_gene: TRBJ2-3
v_gene: TRBV30
CDR3aa: CAWRGVDTQYF
CDR3nt: TGTGCCTGGAGGGGGGTAGATACGCAGTATTTT

d_gene: -
abundance: -
j_gene: TRBJ2-6
v_gene: TRBV29-1
CDR3aa: CSAMVAGANVLTF
CDR3nt: TGCAGCGCGATGGTGGCTGGGGCCAACGTCCTGACTTTC

d_gene: TRBD1
abundance: -
j_gene: TRBJ2-6
v_gene: TRBV27
CDR3aa: CASSFKGTGVTGANVLTF
CDR3nt: TGTGCCAGCAGTTTTAAAGGGACAGGGGTAACTGGGGCCAACGTCCTGACTTTC

d_gene: TRBD2
abundance: -
j_gene: TRBJ2-1
v_gene: TRBV20-1
CDR3aa: CSARDLWRGGLYEQFF
CDR3nt: TGCAGTGCTAGAGATCTTTGGCGGGGGGGCCTCTATGAGCAGTTCTTC

d_gene: TRBD2
abundance: -
j_gene: TRBJ2-3
v_gene: TRBV7-7
CDR3aa: CASSLRGGEADTQYF
CDR3nt: TGTGCCAGCAGCTTACGCGGGGGGGAGGCAGATACGCAGTATTTT

d_gene: -
abundance: -
j_gene: TRBJ1-1
v_gene: TRBV9
CDR3aa: CASSVQDRGNTEAFF
CDR3nt: TGTGCCAGCAGCGTCCAGGACAGAGGGAACACTGAAGCTTTCTTT

d_gene: TRBD2
abundance: -
j_gene: TRBJ2-3
v_gene: TRBV5-6
CDR3aa: CASRTSGGLTDTQYF
CDR3nt: TGTGCCAGCCGGACTAGCGGGGGCTTAACAGATACGCAGTATTTT

d_gene: TRBD2
abundance: few
j_gene: TRBJ2-5
v_gene: TRBV20-1
CDR3aa: CSAGASGETQYF
CDR3nt: TGCAGTGCGGGGGCTAGCGGGGAGACCCAGTACTTC

d_gene: TRBD2
abundance: -
j_gene: TRBJ2-1
v_gene: TRBV5-6
CDR3aa: CASSRVLAGGSNEQFF
CDR3nt: TGTGCCAGCAGCCGAGTGCTAGCGGGGGGGAGTAATGAGCAGTTCTTC

d_gene: -
abundance: -
j_gene: TRBJ1-1
v_gene: TRBV4-1
CDR3aa: CASSQGRNQEAFF
CDR3nt: TGCGCCAGCAGCCAAGGACGCAATCAAGAAGCTTTCTTT

d_gene: -
abundance: few
j_gene: TRBJ2-1
v_gene: TRBV5-1
CDR3aa: CASRSQWQLNNEQFF
CDR3nt: TGCGCCAGCAGGTCTCAGTGGCAGCTAAACAATGAGCAGTTCTTC

d_gene: -
abundance: few
j_gene: TRBJ1-2
v_gene: TRBV19
CDR3aa: CASTPKPGTNYGYTF
CDR3nt: TGTGCCAGTACCCCAAAACCGGGAACTAACTATGGCTACACCTTC

d_gene: -
abundance: -
j_gene: TRBJ1-3
v_gene: TRBV20-1
CDR3aa: CSAPPPGPSGNTIYF
CDR3nt: TGCAGTGCTCCACCCCCAGGGCCCTCTGGAAACACCATATATTTT

d_gene: -
abundance: -
j_gene: TRBJ2-7
v_gene: TRBV20-1
CDR3aa: CSARAPWPGPKNYEQYF
CDR3nt: TGCAGTGCTAGAGCACCATGGCCCGGGCCGAAGAACTACGAGCAGTACTTC

d_gene: -
abundance: -
j_gene: TRBJ2-3
v_gene: TRBV4-1
CDR3aa: CASSQYETGGVADTQYF
CDR3nt: TGCGCCAGCAGCCAATATGAAACAGGGGGGGTGGCAGATACGCAGTATTTT

d_gene: TRBD1
abundance: few
j_gene: TRBJ2-7
v_gene: TRBV30
CDR3aa: CAWSAGWTGGGYEQYF
CDR3nt: TGTGCCTGGAGCGCCGGGTGGACAGGGGGAGGTTACGAGCAGTACTTC

d_gene: TRBD2
abundance: few
j_gene: TRBJ2-1
v_gene: TRBV20-1
CDR3aa: CSARTRRSYNEQFF
CDR3nt: TGCAGTGCAAGGACTAGGCGGTCCTACAATGAGCAGTTCTTC

d_gene: -
abundance: -
j_gene: TRBJ2-3
v_gene: TRBV10-3
CDR3aa: CAPVWARDTQYF
CDR3nt: TGTGCCCCGGTCTGGGCCCGAGATACGCAGTATTTT

d_gene: -
abundance: few
j_gene: TRBJ1-2
v_gene: TRBV15
CDR3aa: CATSREDGGREGYTF
CDR3nt: TGTGCCACCAGCAGAGAGGATGGGGGCAGGGAAGGCTACACCTTC

d_gene: -
abundance: -
j_gene: TRBJ1-1
v_gene: TRBV11-3
CDR3aa: CASSLDLGGKLNTEAFF
CDR3nt: TGTGCCAGCAGCTTAGATCTGGGCGGGAAACTGAACACTGAAGCTTTCTTT

d_gene: TRBD1
abundance: few
j_gene: TRBJ2-7
v_gene: TRBV18
CDR3aa: CASSPGMGQGAPTYEQYF
CDR3nt: TGTGCCAGCTCACCAGGTATGGGGCAGGGGGCCCCTACCTACGAGCAGTACTTC